These T cell receptor beta chains were read from a single sample in a study of T cells after yellow fever vaccination. Using its own MiXCR run on the 5' RACE reads, TCRdb lists one record per CDR3 protein. The sample has over 65,000 distinct CDR3 sequences, about an eighth seen once. The input for sequencing was CD8+ T cells not binding an NS4B(214-222) dextramer, sorted from PBMCs, taken 20 to 25 days after the first yellow fever vaccination. Source of these receptors: a man in his late teens or twenties who received the YFV17D yellow fever vaccine. Both conserved end residues are part of each CDR3. A D gene is named only where the DNA matches it firmly. Part of the rows lack a size; the others show once, few, many or a class for expanded clones.

d_call | j_call | v_call | clone_size | cdr3_nt | cdr3_aa
. | TRBJ1-1 | TRBV11-3 | . | TGTGCCAGCAGCTCCAGGGGCACTGAAGCTTTCTTT | CASSSRGTEAFF
TRBD2 | TRBJ2-1 | TRBV29-1 | many | TGCAGCGCAGCGGGGGAGCAGTTCTTC | CSAAGEQFF
. | TRBJ2-7 | TRBV20-1 | . | TGCAGTGCAAGTGCGCACAGTAGCTCCTACGAGCAGTACTTC | CSASAHSSSYEQYF
. | TRBJ1-5 | TRBV10-3 | . | TGTGCCATCAGTGATCAGGCACAGGGTGGCCAGCCCCAGCATTTT | CAISDQAQGGQPQHF
TRBD1 | TRBJ2-3 | TRBV27 | . | TGTGCCAGCAGTCCGGGACAGGACACTAGCACAGATACGCAGTATTTT | CASSPGQDTSTDTQYF
TRBD1 | TRBJ2-1 | TRBV6-1 | many | TGTGCCAGCAGACTAGGACAGGCGCCTGAGCAGTTCTTC | CASRLGQAPEQFF
. | TRBJ1-6 | TRBV12-3/TRBV12-4 | . | TGTGCCAGCAGGGCCGGTACGTCGGATTCACCCCTCCACTTT | CASRAGTSDSPLHF
TRBD2 | TRBJ2-5 | TRBV6-2/TRBV6-3 | few | TGTGCCAGCAGTTTTCCCACACGGGGGGTGCGGGAGACCCAGTACTTC | CASSFPTRGVRETQYF
. | TRBJ1-2 | TRBV29-1 | few | TGCAGCGTGACACATAACTATGGCTACACCTTC | CSVTHNYGYTF
. | TRBJ1-6 | TRBV7-8 | many | TGTGCCAGCAGCACAACTACCCGGGACTCCACCTATAATTCACCCCTCCACTTT | CASSTTTRDSTYNSPLHF
. | TRBJ1-3 | TRBV4-1 | . | TGCGCCAGCAGCCAAGAAGTCCCGGGTCTCTCTGGAAACACCATATATTTT | CASSQEVPGLSGNTIYF
TRBD1 | TRBJ1-5 | TRBV11-2 | few | TGTGCCAGCAGTGGGCCAGGGGGCCCCAATCAGCCCCAGCATTTT | CASSGPGGPNQPQHF
TRBD1 | TRBJ2-2 | TRBV4-2 | . | TGTGCCAGCAGCACTTCAGGGGGCCCGAACACCGGGGAGCTGTTTTTT | CASSTSGGPNTGELFF
. | TRBJ2-5 | TRBV5-1 | . | TGCGCCAGCAGCTTGATAGGGAGTCAAGAGACCCAGTACTTC | CASSLIGSQETQYF
. | TRBJ2-5 | TRBV29-1 | . | TGCAGCGTTGAAAAAGAGACCCAGTACTTC | CSVEKETQYF
TRBD1 | TRBJ1-1 | TRBV4-1 | . | TGCGCCAGCAGCCAAGGGGGACAGGGGGCAGCCACTGAAGCTTTCTTT | CASSQGGQGAATEAFF
. | TRBJ1-1 | TRBV20-1 | few | TGCAGTGCTAGAGAATTTCAGGGACTCACTGAAGCTTTCTTT | CSAREFQGLTEAFF
. | TRBJ1-1 | TRBV29-1 | . | TGCAGCGTTGAGACAGGACTGAACACTGAAGCTTTCTTT | CSVETGLNTEAFF
. | TRBJ2-1 | TRBV9 | . | TGTGCCAGCAGCCCACCTCATGGGGCCAATGAGCAGTTCTTC | CASSPPHGANEQFF
TRBD2 | TRBJ2-2 | TRBV6-5 | . | TGTGCCAGCAGTTATAGGACTAGCGGGGGGGAGAACACCGGGGAGCTGTTTTTT | CASSYRTSGGENTGELFF
TRBD1 | TRBJ2-3 | TRBV20-1 | . | TGCAGTGCTCGAAAACACCAAACGCCGGACAGGGGGCGTACAGATACGCAGTATTTT | CSARKHQTPDRGRTDTQYF
TRBD1 | TRBJ2-5 | TRBV7-2 | few | TGTGCCAGCAGCCACTTGACAGGGGGAAGGCAAGAGACCCAGTACTTC | CASSHLTGGRQETQYF